These T cell receptor beta chains were read from a single sample in a study of post-analysis software for immune sequencing data. Via MiXCR, TCRdb re-called the PCR reads, giving one row per CDR3 protein. The sample has about 540,000 distinct CDR3 sequences, roughly 34% seen once. Sequencing was done on a sample of blood. The receptors were gathered from a girl under 18 with multiple sclerosis. Each CDR3 is given with its conserved first and last residue.

v_call cdr3_aa
TRBV29-1 CSGLNRFRDNVQFF
TRBV7-9 CASSPAGTPFGTEAFF
TRBV12-3/TRBV12-4 CASRQIQGYGYTF
TRBV20-1 CSAREGRRYSNQPQHF
TRBV12-3/TRBV12-4 CASRTSGVTQYF
TRBV2 CATKGGPTEAFF
TRBV20-1 CSARSGGGSTDTQYF
TRBV12-3/TRBV12-4 CASSGSGTRGETQYF
TRBV29-1 CSSYLRQDQETQYF
TRBV28 CASRGLPDYGYTF
TRBV2 CANSNGARGETQYF
TRBV25-1 CASREGTQGDIQYF
TRBV7-2 CASTQTLLNTGELFF
TRBV18 CASSPLGTGDHNEQFF
TRBV29-1 CSVDKAGGPSYNEQFF
TRBV5-1 CASSLDGTAELLTDTQYF
TRBV5-1 CASSLYGGDNEQFF